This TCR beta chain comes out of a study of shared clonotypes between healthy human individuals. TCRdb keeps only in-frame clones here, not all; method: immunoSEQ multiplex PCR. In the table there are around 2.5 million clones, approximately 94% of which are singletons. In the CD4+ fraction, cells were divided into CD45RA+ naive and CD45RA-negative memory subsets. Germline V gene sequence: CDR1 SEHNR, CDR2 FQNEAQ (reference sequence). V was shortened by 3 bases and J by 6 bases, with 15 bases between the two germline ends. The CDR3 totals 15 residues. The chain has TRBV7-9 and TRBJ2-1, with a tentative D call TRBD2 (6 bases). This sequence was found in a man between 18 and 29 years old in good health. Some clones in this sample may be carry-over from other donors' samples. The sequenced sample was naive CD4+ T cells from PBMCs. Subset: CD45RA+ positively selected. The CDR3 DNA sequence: TGTGCCAGCAGCTTCGCGGGACGCCTTCCCAATGAGCAGTTCTTC. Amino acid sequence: CASSFAGRLPNEQFF. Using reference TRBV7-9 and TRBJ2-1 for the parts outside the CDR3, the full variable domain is DTGVSQNPRHKITKRGQNVTFRCDPISEHNRLYWYRQTLGQGPEFLTYFQNEAQLEKSRLLSDRFSAERPKGSFSTLEIQRTEQGDSAMYLCASSFAGRLPNEQFFGPGTRLTVL.